This TCR beta chain emerged from a study of blood T cell repertoires in COVID-19. As for the study in general: The study drew acute and convalescent COVID-19 samples from the United States, Italy and Spain. PBMCs, B-cell-depleted T cells, or T cells provided the cDNA or gDNA that made up the material.

During active infection, Seattle patients enrolled and were then monitored through disease. Per the study methods: Reference gene primer amplification gave nucleated cell count estimates. Sequenced by immunoSEQ multiplex PCR; TCRdb stores in-frame clones only, minus some. Clonal size and the V and J genes are those of that table, whereas D and trimming came from the DNA. The data show around 150,000 clones, approximately 90% seen once. This CDR3 spans 12 amino acids. The germline V gene has CDR1 WNHNN and CDR2 SYGVQD (reference sequence). Trimming took off 9 bases at V and 2 bases at J, with 8 bases between the two ends.

Sequenced: peripheral blood. The source of this sequence is a young man with COVID-19, enrolled during active disease. V gene TRBV10-1 combines with J gene TRBJ2-1; D might be TRBD1 (5 bases). The CDR3 bases are TGCGCCAGTGGACACCCCTACAATGAGCAGTTCTTC. It specifies CASGHPYNEQFF.